This T cell receptor (beta chain) emerged from a study of T cell repertoires in cytomegalovirus infection. Background on the study: CMV infection plus the matching HLA type was flagged by public TCR beta signatures. Study-wide results and limits: HLA-C-restricted CMV-specific TCR beta clonotypes were dominant in the ex vivo response. Pooled public TCR beta family frequency picked out CMV carriers with the relevant HLA.

TCRdb called the reads again in MiXCR, with one record for every CDR3 protein. The sample holds almost 550,000 distinct CDR3 sequences, 16% seen once. In germline, CDR1 is MNHEY, CDR2 SVGAGI. CDR3 length: 15 amino acids. V shed 1 base and J 1 base; nucleotides not matched to a gene: 0. The sample holds many counts of this clonotype. Its specificity is not known. What was sequenced was CD8+ T cells from PBMCs. This clonotype originated in a human donor in good health (CMV status not recorded). Some clones in this sample may be carry-over from other donors' samples. This sequence joins TRBV6-5 and TRBJ2-4, with 8 bases matching TRBD1. The CDR3 sequence is CASSYWTGAKNIQYF. In nucleotides, the CDR3 is TGTGCCAGCAGTTACTGGACAGGGGCCAAAAACATTCAGTACTTC.